This TCR beta chain was found in a study of shared clonotypes between healthy human individuals. The CDR3 runs to 16 residues. Germline values: CDR1 SGDLS, CDR2 YYNGEE. The V gene end was trimmed by 4 bases and the J gene end by 1 base; junction bases not matched to a gene: 10. It was CD45RO-negative cells, positively selected for CCR7, that made up naive CD8 cells, with terminally differentiated effector memory CD45RA+ cells excluded. It was at deep level that the assay was run. TCRdb keeps only in-frame clones here, not all; method: immunoSEQ multiplex PCR. Among approximately 810,000 clones listed, approximately 92% were seen once.

The chain carries TRBV9 and TRBJ1-1; TRBD1 matches at 7 bases. The source of this sequence is a man aged 25 to 40 in good health. Material: naive CD8+ T cells sorted from blood. The CDR3 DNA reads TGTGCCAGCAGCCCAACGGGACAGCCGAAGAACACTGAAGCTTTCTTT. This encodes CASSPTGQPKNTEAFF.